This T cell receptor beta chain was found in a study of low-dose radiotherapy and immunotherapy resistance in tumors. Documented time point: after trial treatment. Treatment here: LDRT plus nivolumab, ipilimumab, low-dose cyclophosphamide and aspirin (RACIN trial). CDR1 is MDHEN, CDR2 SYDVKM, per germline. V shed 11 bases and J 2 bases; nucleotides not matched to a gene: 5. The CDR3 is made up of 13 amino acids. Alpha- and beta-chain coverage of first-strand cDNA came from TRAV- and TRBV-specific primers. With a constant-region primer and a V-primer adapter, TCRs were subjected to around 18 PCR cycles of amplification. MiXCR, applied by TCRdb to the reads, yields one record per CDR3 protein. The sample includes roughly 30,000 distinct CDR3 sequences, under 55% of them seen just once. Within the sample, this clonotype is medium-sized.

The rearrangement joins TRBV28 to TRBJ2-3, with 9 nucleotides matching TRBD1. The sample here was PBMCs, taken after low-dose radiotherapy plus immunotherapy. The TCR comes from a male donor with gallbladder cancer. CDR3 amino acids: CALGTGHTDTQYF. As DNA, the CDR3 is TGTGCCCTCGGGACAGGGCACACAGATACGCAGTATTTT.